This TCR beta chain was sequenced for a study of tumor and adjacent non-tumor tissue in lung cancer. Study results and limitations: Normal lung showed higher cumulative top 100 clone frequency than tumor. Tumor tissue had significantly higher TCR diversity than normal lung.

The template was RNA from unsorted bulk tissue. Note on this clonotype: The antigen is undetermined. At one end the junction does not follow the germline gene, possibly because of a read error.

TCRbeta libraries were built with three rounds of nested PCR, modified from ARM-PCR. Via MiXCR, TCRdb re-called the multiplex PCR reads, giving one row per CDR3 protein. The data hold 65,000 to 70,000 distinct CDR3 sequences, with roughly 56% observed a single time. The sequencing sample was made of lung tumor tissue. This clonotype was obtained from a man aged 50-59 years with non-small cell lung cancer.

Here the CDR3 reads CVSRIRVDTGEVFF. DNA of the CDR3: TGCGTCAGCAGGATTAGGGTCGACACCGGGGAGGTGTTTTTT. The V call is TRBV5-1, the J call TRBJ2-2; weak D call: TRBD2 (6 bases). Germline CDR1 and CDR2: SGHRS and YFSETQ. CDR3 length equals 14 residues.